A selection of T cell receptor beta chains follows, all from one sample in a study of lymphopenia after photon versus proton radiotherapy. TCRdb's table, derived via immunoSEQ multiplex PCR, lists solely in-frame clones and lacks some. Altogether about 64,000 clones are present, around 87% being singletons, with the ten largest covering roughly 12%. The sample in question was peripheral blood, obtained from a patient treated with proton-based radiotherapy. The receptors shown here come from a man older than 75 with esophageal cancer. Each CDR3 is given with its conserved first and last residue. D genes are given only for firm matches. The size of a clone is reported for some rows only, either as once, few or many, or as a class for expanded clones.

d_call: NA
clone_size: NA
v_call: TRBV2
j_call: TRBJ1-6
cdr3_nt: TGTGCCAGCGGCCGGTCGGATGCGGGCGATAATTCACCCCTCCACTTT
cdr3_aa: CASGRSDAGDNSPLHF

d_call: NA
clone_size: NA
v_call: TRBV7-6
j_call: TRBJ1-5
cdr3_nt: TGTGCCAGCAGCTTAGGAACACCGAATCAGCCCCAGCATTTT
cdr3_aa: CASSLGTPNQPQHF

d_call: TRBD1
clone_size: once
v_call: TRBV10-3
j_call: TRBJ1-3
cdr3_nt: TGTGCCATCAGTGAGTCGAGGACAGGGACTGGAAACACCATATATTTT
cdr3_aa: CAISESRTGTGNTIYF

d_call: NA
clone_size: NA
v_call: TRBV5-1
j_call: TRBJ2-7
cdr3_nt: TGCGCCAGCAGCTTCCCCGCGAGGGGTCCCTTCCTTGACGAGCAGTACTTC
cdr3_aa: CASSFPARGPFLDEQYF

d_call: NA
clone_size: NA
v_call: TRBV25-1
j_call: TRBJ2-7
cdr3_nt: TGTGCCAGCAGTGGTAGCTTCGTGAGCGAGCAGTACTTC
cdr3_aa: CASSGSFVSEQYF

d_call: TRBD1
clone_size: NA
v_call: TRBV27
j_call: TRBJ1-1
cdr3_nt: TGTGCCAGCAGTACACTATCCGGGACAGGGGGCTCTGAAGCTTTCTTT
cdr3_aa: CASSTLSGTGGSEAFF

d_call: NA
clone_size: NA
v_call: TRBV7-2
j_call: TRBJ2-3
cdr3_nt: TGTGCCAGCAGCTTGGGTATCATGGTCGGCCTAAATACGCAGTATTTT
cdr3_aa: CASSLGIMVGLNTQYF

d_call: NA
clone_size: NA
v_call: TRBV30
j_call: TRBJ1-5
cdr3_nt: TGTGCCTGGAGTAGGGCCAGGTATTCCTCCGACGCACAGCCCCAGCATTTT
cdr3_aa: CAWSRARYSSDAQPQHF

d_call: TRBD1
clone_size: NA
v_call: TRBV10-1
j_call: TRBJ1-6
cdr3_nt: TGCGCCAAAATACAGGGGGGTAATTCACCCCTCCACTTT
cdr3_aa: CAKIQGGNSPLHF

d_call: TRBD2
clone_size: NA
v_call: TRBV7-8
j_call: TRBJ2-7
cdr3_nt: TGTGCCAGCAGCTTAGTTCCCCAGCGGGAGGGAGGCGAGCAGTACTTC
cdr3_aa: CASSLVPQREGGEQYF

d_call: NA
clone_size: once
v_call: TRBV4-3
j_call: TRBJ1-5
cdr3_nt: TGCGCCAGCAGCCAAGATCCGGGGAGTAGCAATCAGCCCCAGCATTTT
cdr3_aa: CASSQDPGSSNQPQHF

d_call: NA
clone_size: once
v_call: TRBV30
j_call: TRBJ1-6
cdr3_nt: TGTGCCTGGAGTGTACATGACATTGGAAGTGGTTCACCCCTCCACTTT
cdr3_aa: CAWSVHDIGSGSPLHF

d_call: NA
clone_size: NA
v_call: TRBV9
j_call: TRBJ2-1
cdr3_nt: TGTGCCAGCAACAGGGATCACAATGAGCAGTTCTTC
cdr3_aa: CASNRDHNEQFF

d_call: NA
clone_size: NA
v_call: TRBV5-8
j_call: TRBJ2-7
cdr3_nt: TGTGCCAGCAGCCACTTTCGGGGTGTAGACGAGCAGTACTTC
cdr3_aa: CASSHFRGVDEQYF

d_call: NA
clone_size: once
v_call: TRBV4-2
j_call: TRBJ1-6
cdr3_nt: TGTGCCAGCAGCCAAGGAGCGGGTCAGGGAGATTCACCCCTCCACTTT
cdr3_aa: CASSQGAGQGDSPLHF

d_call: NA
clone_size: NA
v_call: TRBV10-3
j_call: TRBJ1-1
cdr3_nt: TGTGCCATCATGATACAGGGAAGGGCGCGAGCTTTCTTT
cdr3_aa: CAIMIQGRARAFF

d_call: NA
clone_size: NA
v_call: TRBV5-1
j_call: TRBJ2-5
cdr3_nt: TGCGCCAGCAGCCCCGGGACCCAGGGGGAGACCCAGTACTTC
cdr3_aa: CASSPGTQGETQYF

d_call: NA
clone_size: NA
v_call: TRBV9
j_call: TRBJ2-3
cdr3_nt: TGTGCCAGCAGCAGACTACTAGCAACGTCCACAGATACGCAGTATTTT
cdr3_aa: CASSRLLATSTDTQYF

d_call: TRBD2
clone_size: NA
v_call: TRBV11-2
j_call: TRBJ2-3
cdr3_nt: TGTGCCAGCAGCCCGGGGGGGCGGAACACAGATACGCAGTATTTT
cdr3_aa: CASSPGGRNTDTQYF

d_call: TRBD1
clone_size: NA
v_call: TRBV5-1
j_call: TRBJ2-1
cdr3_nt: TGCGCCAGCAGCGCCCCCGCGAGACAGGGACAGCATGAGCAGTTCTTC
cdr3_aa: CASSAPARQGQHEQFF

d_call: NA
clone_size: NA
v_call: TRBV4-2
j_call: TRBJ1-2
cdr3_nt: TGTGCCAGCAGCCAAGGTTGGCTATTCGTCGGCTACACCTTC
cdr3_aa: CASSQGWLFVGYTF

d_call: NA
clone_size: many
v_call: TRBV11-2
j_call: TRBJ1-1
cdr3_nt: TGTGCCAGCAGCTTAGATTCTGGCGTATCCGCTTTCTTT
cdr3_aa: CASSLDSGVSAFF

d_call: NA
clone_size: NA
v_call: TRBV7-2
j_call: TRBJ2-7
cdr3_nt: TGTGCCAGCGCAGCTCTTCAGGGCGTTGGAGACTACGAGCAGTACTTC
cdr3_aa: CASAALQGVGDYEQYF

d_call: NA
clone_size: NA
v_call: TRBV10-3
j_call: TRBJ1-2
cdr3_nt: TGTGCCATCAGTGAGCAAGCAGGGGTCTATGGCTACACCTTC
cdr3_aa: CAISEQAGVYGYTF

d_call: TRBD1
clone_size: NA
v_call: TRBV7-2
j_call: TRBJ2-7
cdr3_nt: TGTGCCAGCAGGTCGGAGAGGGGGCATCGCGAGCAGTACTTC
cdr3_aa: CASRSERGHREQYF

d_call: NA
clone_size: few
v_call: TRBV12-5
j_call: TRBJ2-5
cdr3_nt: TGTGCTAGTGGTTTATACGGGGAAGAGACCCAGTACTTC
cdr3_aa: CASGLYGEETQYF

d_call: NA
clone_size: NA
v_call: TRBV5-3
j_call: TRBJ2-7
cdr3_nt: TGTGCCAGAAGGGTCGGGAGAGGGCAGTACTTC
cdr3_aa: CARRVGRGQYF

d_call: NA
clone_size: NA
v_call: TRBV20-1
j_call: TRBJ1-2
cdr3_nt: TGCAGTGCTAGACAGGACTATGGCTACACCTTC
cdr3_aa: CSARQDYGYTF

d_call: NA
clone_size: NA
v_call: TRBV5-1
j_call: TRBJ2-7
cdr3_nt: TGCGCCAGCGGTAAGGGGGGGACGTACGAGCAGTACTTC
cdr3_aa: CASGKGGTYEQYF

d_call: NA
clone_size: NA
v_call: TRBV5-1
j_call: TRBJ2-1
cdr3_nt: TGCGCCAGCAGCTTGGATGGGCCCTCCTACAATGAGCAGTTCTTC
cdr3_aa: CASSLDGPSYNEQFF

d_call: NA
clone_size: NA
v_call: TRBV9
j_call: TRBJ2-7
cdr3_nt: TGTGCCAGCAGCGTAGAACCAGGTGACATCGCCTACGAGCAGTACTTC
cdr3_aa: CASSVEPGDIAYEQYF

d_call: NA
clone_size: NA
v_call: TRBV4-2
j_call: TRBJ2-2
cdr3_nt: TGTGCCAGCAGCCAAGAAATCGGGGAGCTGTTTTTT
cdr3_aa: CASSQEIGELFF

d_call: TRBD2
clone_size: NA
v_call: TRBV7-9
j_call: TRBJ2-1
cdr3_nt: TGTGCCAGCAGCTTAGAACTAGCGGTACCCTACAATGAGCAGTTCTTC
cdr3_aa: CASSLELAVPYNEQFF

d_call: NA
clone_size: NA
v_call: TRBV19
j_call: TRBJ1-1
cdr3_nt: TGTGCCAGTACCCTGGGGGGGTGGGACACTGAAGCTTTCTTT
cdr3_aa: CASTLGGWDTEAFF

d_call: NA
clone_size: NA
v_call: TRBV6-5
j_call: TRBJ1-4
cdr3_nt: TGTGCCAGCTCCAAGCTTGCGTCGACTAATGAAAAACTGTTTTTT
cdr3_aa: CASSKLASTNEKLFF

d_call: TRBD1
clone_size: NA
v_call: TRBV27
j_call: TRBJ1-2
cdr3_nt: TGTGCCAGCAGGGGAAGAGGACAGGGGCACTATGGCTACACCTTC
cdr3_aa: CASRGRGQGHYGYTF